This entry lists 2 T cell receptor beta chains sequenced from one sample in a study of blood T cells in healthy people across ages. Combining a sample-barcoded 5' primer with a J-beta primer mix, a second PCR ran for roughly 7 to 11 cycles. One entry per CDR3 protein results from TCRdb running MiXCR on the 5' RACE reads. The sample has about 1,000,000 distinct CDR3 sequences; 45% are singletons. Material: blood. These receptors all stem from a woman aged 60-70 years in good health.

The chain recombines TRBV5-1 with TRBJ2-5, with 12 bases that match TRBD1. Germline V gene data show CDR1 as SGHRS and CDR2 as YFSETQ. The CDR3 is 15 amino acids. The junction had 4 bases not matched to a gene; V was cut back by 3 bases and J by 4 bases. The CDR3, as DNA: TGCGCCAGCAGCTCTGGGACAGGGGGCCCAGAGACCCAGTACTTC. Translating it yields CASSSGTGGPETQYF.

J is TRBJ2-3 and V is TRBV7-9; D may be TRBD2 (6 bases). The CDR3 length is 15 residues. Looked up from germline, CDR1 is SEHNR and CDR2 is FQNEAQ (reference sequence). V was shortened by 5 bases and J by 0 bases, with 12 bases between the two germline ends. The CDR3 loop is CASSRRELSTDTQYF. The CDR3, as DNA: TGTGCCAGCAGCCGGAGGGAACTGAGCACAGATACGCAGTATTTT.